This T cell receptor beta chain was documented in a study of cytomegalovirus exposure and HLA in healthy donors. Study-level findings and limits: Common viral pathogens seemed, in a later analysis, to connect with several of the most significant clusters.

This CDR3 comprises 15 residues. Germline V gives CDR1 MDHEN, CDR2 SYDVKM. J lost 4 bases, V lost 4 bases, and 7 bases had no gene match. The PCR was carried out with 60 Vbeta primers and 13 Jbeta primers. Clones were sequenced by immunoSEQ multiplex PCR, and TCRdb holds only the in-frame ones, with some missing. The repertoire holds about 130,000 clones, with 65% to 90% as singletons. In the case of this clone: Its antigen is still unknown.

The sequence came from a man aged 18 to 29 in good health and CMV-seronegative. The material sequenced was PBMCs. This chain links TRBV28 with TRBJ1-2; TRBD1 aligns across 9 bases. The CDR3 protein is CASSSSGQGFYGYTF. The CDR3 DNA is TGTGCCAGCAGTTCCTCTGGACAGGGGTTCTATGGCTACACCTTC.